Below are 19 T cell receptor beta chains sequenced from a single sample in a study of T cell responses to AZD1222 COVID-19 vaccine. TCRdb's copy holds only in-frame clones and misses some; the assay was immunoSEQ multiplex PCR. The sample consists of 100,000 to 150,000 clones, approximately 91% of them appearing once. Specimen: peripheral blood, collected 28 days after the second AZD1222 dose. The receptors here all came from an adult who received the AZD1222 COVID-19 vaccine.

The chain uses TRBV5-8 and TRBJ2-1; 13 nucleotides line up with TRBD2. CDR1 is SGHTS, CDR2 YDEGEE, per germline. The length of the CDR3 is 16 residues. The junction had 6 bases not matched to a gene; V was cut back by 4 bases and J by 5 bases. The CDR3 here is CASSLLAGGENNEQFF. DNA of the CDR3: TGTGCCAGCAGCCTACTAGCGGGAGGGGAAAACAATGAGCAGTTCTTC.

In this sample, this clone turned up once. CDR3 DNA: TGTGCCAGCAGCCAAGACGATCGTACCAAGCAGTTCTTC. It yields the protein CASSQDDRTKQFF. The chain couples TRBV3-1 (or the pseudogene TRBV3-2) to TRBJ2-1; unclear D gene. V lost 0 bases and J lost 11, with 11 bases in between. The CDR3 has 13 residues. The germline gives CDR1 LGHDT, CDR2 YNNKEL (reference sequence).

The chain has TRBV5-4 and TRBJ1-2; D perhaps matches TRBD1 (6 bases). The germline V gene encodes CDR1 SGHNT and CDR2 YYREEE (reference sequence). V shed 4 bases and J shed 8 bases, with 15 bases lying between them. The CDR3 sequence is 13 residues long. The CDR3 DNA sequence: TGTGCCAGCAGCCTGACGTCAGGGGTCGGCTACACCTTC. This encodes CASSLTSGVGYTF.

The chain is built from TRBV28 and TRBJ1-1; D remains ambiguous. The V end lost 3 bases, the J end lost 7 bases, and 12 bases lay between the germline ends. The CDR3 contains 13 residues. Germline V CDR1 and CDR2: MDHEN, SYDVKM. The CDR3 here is CASSLVWRDEAFF. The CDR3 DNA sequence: TGTGCCAGCAGTTTGGTCTGGCGTGATGAAGCTTTCTTT.

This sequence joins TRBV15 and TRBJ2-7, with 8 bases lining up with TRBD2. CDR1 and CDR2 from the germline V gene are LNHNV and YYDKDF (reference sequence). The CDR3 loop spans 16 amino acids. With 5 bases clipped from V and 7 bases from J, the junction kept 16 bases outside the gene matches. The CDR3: CATSRGGVLAAGEQYF. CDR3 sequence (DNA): TGTGCCACCAGCCGAGGCGGGGTACTAGCGGCGGGGGAGCAGTACTTC. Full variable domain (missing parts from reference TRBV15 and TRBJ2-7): DAMVIQNPRYQVTQFGKPVTLSCSQTLNHNVMYWYQQKSSQAPKLLFHYYDKDFNNEADTPDNFQSRRPNTSFCFLDIRSPGLGDTAMYLCATSRGGVLAAGEQYFGPGTRLTVT.

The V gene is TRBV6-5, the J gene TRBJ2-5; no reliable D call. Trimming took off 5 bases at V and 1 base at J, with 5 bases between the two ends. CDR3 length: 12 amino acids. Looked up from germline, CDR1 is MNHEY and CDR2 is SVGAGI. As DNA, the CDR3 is TGTGCCAGCAGTCGACTCCAAGAGACCCAGTACTTC. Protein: CASSRLQETQYF.

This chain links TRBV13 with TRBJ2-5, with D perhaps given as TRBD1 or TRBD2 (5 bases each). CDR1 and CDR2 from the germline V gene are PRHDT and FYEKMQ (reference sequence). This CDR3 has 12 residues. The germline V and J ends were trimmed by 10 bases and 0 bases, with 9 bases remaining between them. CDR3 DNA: TGTGCCACGGGACGGCACCAAGAGACCCAGTACTTC. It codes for CATGRHQETQYF. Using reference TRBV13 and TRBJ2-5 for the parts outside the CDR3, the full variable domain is AAGVIQSPRHLIKEKRETATLKCYPIPRHDTVYWYQQGPGQDPQFLISFYEKMQSDKGSIPDRFSAQQFSDYHSELNMSSLELGDSALYFCATGRHQETQYFGPGTRLLVL.

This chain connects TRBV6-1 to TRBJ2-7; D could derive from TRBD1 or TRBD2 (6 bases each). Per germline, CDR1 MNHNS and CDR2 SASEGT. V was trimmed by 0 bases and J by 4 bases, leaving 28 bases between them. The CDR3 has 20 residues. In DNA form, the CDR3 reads TGTGCCAGCAGTGAAGCGCGGGGCCACACGGAGCCAGGGGTGTTGTACGAGCAGTACTTC. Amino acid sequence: CASSEARGHTEPGVLYEQYF.

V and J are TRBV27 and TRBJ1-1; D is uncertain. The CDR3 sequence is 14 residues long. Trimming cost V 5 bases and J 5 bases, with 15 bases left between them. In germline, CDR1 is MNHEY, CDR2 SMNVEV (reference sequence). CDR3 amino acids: CASSTQPMVTEAFF. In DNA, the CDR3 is TGTGCCAGCAGTACCCAGCCTATGGTAACTGAAGCTTTCTTT.

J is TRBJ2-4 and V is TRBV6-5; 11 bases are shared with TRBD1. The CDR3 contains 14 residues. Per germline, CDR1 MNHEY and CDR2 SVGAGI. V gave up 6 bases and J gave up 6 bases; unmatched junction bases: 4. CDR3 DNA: TGTGCCAGCAGAAGGACAGGGGGCCGAAACATTCAGTACTTC. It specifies CASRRTGGRNIQYF.

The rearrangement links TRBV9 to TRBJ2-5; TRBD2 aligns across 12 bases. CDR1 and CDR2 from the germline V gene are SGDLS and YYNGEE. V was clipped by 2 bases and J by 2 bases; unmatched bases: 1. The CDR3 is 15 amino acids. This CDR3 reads CASSVTSGRQETQYF. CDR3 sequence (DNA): TGTGCCAGCAGCGTGACTAGCGGGAGACAAGAGACCCAGTACTTC.

The CDR3 DNA is TGCGCCAGCAGCCAAGAAGGTGTAGCGGGACAGGGCGACAATGAGCAGTTCTTC. Translated, it gives CASSQEGVAGQGDNEQFF. This chain links TRBV4-1 with TRBJ2-1, with a possible D match to TRBD1 (9 bases). The CDR3 consists of 18 residues. Trimming left V 0 bases short and J 5 bases short, with 20 bases between. Germline loops: CDR1 MGHRA, CDR2 YSYEKL.

The chain's CDR3 is CASSLALGDDGYTF. The CDR3 nucleotides are TGCGCCAGCAGCTTGGCCTTGGGGGATGATGGCTACACCTTC. The genes are TRBV5-1 and TRBJ1-2, with D possibly matching TRBD1 (5 bases). V was clipped by 0 bases and J by 6 bases, with 12 bases between them. The CDR3 is 14 residues long. The germline V gene has CDR1 SGHRS and CDR2 YFSETQ.

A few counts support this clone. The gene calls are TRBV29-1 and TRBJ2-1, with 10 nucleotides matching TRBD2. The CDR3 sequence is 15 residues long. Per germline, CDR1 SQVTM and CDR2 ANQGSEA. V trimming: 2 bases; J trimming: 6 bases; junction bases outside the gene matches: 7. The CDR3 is CSVERVAGGINEQFF. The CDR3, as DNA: TGCAGCGTTGAACGTGTAGCGGGGGGAATCAATGAGCAGTTCTTC.

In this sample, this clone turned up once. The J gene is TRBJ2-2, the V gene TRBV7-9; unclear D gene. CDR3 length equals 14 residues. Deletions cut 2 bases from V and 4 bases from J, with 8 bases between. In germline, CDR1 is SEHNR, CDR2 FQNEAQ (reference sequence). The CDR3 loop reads CASSLPGFTGELFF. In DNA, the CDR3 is TGTGCCAGCAGCTTACCAGGTTTCACCGGGGAGCTGTTTTTT.

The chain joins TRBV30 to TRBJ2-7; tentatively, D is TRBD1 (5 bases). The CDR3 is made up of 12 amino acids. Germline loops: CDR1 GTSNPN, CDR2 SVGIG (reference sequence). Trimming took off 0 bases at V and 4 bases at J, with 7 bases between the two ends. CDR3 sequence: CAWSVHRYEQYF. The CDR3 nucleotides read TGTGCCTGGAGTGTACACAGGTACGAGCAGTACTTC.

The CDR3 bases are TGTGCCATCAGTGAAACGAGCGATGAAAAACTGTTTTTT. Translated, it gives CAISETSDEKLFF. The chain combines TRBV10-3 with TRBJ1-4; no clear D gene. With 3 bases removed from V and 6 bases from J, the gap between germline ends came to 8 bases. The CDR3 length is 13 residues. Germline V lookup: CDR1 ENHRY, CDR2 SYGVKD.

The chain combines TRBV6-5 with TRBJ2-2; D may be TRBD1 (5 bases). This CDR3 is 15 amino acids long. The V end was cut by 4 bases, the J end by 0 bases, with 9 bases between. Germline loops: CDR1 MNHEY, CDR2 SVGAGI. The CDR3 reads CASSFDSSNTGELFF. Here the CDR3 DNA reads TGTGCCAGCAGTTTCGACAGCTCGAACACCGGGGAGCTGTTTTTT.

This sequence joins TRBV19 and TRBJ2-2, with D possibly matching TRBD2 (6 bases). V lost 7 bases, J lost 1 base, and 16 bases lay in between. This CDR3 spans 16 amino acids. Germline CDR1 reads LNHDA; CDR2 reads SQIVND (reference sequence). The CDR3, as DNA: TGTGCCAGTACGGTGGCGGGATCAGGGAACACCGGGGAGCTGTTTTTT. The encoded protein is CASTVAGSGNTGELFF.